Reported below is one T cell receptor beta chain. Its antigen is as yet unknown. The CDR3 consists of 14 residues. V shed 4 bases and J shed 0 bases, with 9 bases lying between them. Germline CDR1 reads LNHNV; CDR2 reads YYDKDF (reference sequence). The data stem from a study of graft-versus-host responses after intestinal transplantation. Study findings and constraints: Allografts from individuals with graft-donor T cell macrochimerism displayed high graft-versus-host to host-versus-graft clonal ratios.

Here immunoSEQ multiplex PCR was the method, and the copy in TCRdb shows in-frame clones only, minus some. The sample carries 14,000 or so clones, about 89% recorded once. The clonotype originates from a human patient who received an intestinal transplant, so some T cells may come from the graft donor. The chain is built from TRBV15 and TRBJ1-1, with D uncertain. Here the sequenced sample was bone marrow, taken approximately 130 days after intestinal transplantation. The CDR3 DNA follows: TGTGCCACCAGCATGGATAGGATGAACACTGAAGCTTTCTTT. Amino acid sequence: CATSMDRMNTEAFF.